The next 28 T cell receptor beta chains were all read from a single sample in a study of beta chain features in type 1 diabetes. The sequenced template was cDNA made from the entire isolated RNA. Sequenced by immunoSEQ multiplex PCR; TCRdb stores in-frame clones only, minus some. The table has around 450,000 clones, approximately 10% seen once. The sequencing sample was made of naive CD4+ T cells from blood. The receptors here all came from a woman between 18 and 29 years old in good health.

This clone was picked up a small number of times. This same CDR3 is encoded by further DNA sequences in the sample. CDR3: CASSRSSTDTQYF. CDR3 bases: TGTGCCAGCTCGCGATCCAGTACAGATACGCAGTATTTT. The gene calls are TRBV18 and TRBJ2-3; unclear D gene. The CDR3 is made up of 13 amino acids. The germline V and J ends were trimmed by 6 bases and 3 bases, with 10 bases remaining between them. The germline gives CDR1 KGHSH, CDR2 LQKENI.

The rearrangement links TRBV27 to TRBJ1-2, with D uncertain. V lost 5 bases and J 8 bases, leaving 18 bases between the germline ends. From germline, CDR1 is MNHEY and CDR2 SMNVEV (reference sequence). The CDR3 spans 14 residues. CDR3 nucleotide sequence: TGTGCCAGCAGTCGAATACACAACATGGAAGGCTACACCTTC. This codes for CASSRIHNMEGYTF.

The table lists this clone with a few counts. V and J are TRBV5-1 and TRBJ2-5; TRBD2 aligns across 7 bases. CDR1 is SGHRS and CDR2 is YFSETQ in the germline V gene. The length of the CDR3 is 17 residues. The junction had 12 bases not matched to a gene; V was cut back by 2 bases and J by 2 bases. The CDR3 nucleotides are TGCGCCAGCAGCTTACGTCCCCGGGCGGGAGCACAAGAGACCCAGTACTTC. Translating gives CASSLRPRAGAQETQYF. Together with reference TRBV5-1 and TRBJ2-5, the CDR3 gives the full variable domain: KAGVTQTPRYLIKTRGQQVTLSCSPISGHRSVSWYQQTPGQGLQFLFEYFSETQRNKGNFPGRFSGRQFSNSRSEMNVSTLELGDSALYLCASSLRPRAGAQETQYFGPGTRLLVL.

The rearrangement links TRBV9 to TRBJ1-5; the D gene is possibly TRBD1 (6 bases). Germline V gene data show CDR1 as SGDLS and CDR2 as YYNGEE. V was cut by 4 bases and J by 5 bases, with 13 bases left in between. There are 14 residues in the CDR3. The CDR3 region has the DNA TGTGCCAGCAGCACAGGACAGCTGTATCAGCCCCAGCATTTT. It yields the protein CASSTGQLYQPQHF. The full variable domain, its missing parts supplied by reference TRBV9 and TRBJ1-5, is DSGVTQTPKHLITATGQRVTLRCSPRSGDLSVYWYQQSLDQGLQFLIQYYNGEERAKGNILERFSAQQFPDLHSELNLSSLELGDSALYFCASSTGQLYQPQHFGDGTRLSIL.

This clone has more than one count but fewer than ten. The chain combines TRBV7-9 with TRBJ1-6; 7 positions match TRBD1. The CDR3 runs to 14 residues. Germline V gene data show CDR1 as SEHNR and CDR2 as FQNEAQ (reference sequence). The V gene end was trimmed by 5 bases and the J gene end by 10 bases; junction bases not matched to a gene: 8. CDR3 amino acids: CASSPAGGRSPLHF. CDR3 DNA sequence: TGTGCCAGCAGCCCGGCAGGGGGAAGGTCACCCCTCCACTTT.

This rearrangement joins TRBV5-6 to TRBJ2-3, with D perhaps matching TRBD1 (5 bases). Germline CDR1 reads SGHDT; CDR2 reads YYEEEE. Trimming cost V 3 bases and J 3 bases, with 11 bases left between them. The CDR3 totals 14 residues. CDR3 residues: CASSSIRQTDTQYF. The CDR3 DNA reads TGTGCCAGCAGCTCGATCAGACAGACAGATACGCAGTATTTT. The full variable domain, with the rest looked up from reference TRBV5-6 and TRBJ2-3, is DAGVTQSPTHLIKTRGQQVTLRCSPKSGHDTVSWYQQALGQGPQFIFQYYEEEERQRGNFPDRFSGHQFPNYSSELNVNALLLGDSALYLCASSSIRQTDTQYFGPGTRLTVL.

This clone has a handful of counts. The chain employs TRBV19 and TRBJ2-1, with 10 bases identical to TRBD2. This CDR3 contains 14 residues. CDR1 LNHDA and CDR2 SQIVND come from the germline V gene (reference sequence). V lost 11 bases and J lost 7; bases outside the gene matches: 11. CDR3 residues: CAANSGRTGNEQFF. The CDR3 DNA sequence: TGTGCCGCCAATAGCGGGAGGACTGGGAATGAGCAGTTCTTC. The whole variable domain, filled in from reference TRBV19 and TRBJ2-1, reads DGGITQSPKYLFRKEGQNVTLSCEQNLNHDAMYWYRQDPGQGLRLIYYSQIVNDFQKGDIAEGYSVSREKKESFPLTVTSAQKNPTAFYLCAANSGRTGNEQFFGPGTRLTVL.

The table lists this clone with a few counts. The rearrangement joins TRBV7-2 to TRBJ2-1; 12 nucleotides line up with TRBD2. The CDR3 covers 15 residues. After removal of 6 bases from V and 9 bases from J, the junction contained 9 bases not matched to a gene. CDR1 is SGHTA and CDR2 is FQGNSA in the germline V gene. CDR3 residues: CASSFRTSGKGEQFF. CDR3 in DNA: TGTGCCAGCAGTTTTCGGACTAGCGGGAAAGGTGAGCAGTTCTTC.

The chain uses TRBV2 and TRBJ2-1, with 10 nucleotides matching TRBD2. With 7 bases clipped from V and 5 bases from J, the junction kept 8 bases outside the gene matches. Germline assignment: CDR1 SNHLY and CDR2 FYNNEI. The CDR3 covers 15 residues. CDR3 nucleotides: TGTGCCAGCAAGATACTAGCGGGAAGCGACAATGAGCAGTTCTTC. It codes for CASKILAGSDNEQFF. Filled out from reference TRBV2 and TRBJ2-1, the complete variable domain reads EPEVTQTPSHQVTQMGQEVILRCVPISNHLYFYWYRQILGQKVEFLVSFYNNEISEKSEIFDDQFSVERPDGSNFTLKIRSTKLEDSAMYFCASKILAGSDNEQFFGPGTRLTVL.

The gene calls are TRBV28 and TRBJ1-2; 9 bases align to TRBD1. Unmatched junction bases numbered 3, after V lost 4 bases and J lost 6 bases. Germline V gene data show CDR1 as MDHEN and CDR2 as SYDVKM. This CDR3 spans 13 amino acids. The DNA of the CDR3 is TGTGCCAGCAGTTCACGGACAGGGGATGGCTACACCTTC. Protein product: CASSSRTGDGYTF.

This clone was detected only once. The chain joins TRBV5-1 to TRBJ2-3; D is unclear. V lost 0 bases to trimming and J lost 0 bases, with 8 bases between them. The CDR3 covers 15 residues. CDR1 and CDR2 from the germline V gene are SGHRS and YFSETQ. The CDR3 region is CASSLERFSTDTQYF. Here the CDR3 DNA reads TGCGCCAGCAGCTTGGAGCGATTCAGCACAGATACGCAGTATTTT.

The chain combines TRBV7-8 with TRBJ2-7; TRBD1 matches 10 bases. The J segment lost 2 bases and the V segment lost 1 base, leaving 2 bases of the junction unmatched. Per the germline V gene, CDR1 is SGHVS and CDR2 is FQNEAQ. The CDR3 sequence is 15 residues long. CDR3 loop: CASSLGGTGAYEQYF. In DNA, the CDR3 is TGTGCCAGCAGCTTAGGAGGGACAGGGGCCTACGAGCAGTACTTC.

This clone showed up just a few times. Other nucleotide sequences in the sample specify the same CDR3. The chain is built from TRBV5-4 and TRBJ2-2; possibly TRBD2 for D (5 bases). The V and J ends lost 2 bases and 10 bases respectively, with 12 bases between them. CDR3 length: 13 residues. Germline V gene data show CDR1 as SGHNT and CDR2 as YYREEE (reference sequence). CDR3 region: CASSFADLEELFF. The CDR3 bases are TGTGCCAGCAGCTTCGCGGACTTGGAGGAGCTGTTTTTT.

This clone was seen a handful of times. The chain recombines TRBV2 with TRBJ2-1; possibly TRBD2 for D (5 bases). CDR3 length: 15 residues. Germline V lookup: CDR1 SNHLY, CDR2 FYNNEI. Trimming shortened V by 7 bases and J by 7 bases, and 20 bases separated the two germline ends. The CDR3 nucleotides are TGTGCCAGCACCCAAGCGTCCCACCGGGAAAATGAGCAGTTCTTC. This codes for CASTQASHRENEQFF.

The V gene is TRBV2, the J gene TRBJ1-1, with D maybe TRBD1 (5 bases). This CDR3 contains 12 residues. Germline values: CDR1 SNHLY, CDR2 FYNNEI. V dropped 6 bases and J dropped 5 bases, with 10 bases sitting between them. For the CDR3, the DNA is TGTGCCAGCAGGACAGAGGTTACTGAAGCTTTCTTT. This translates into CASRTEVTEAFF.

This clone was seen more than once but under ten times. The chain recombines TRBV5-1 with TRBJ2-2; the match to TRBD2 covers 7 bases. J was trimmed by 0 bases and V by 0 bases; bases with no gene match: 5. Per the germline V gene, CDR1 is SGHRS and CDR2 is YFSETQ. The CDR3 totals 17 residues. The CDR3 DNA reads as TGCGCCAGCAGCTTGGTGGCTAGCGGTTCGAACACCGGGGAGCTGTTTTTT. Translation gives CASSLVASGSNTGELFF.

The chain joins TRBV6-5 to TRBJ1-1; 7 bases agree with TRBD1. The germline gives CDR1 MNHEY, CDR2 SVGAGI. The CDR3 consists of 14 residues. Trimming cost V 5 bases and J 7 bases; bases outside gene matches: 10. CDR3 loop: CASSTDRVGGEAFF. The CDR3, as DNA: TGTGCCAGCAGTACCGACAGGGTCGGTGGTGAAGCTTTCTTT.

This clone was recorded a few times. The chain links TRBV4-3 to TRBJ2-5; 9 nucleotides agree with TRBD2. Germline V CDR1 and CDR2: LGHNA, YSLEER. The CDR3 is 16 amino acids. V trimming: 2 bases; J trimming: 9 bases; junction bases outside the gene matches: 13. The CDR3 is CASSQSSGTSLGAQYF. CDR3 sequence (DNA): TGCGCCAGCAGCCAATCTTCAGGGACTAGCCTAGGGGCCCAGTACTTC.

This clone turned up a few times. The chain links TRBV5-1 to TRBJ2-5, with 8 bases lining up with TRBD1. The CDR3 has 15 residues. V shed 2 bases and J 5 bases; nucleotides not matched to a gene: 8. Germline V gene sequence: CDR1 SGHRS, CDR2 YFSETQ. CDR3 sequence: CASSFGRGQQETQYF. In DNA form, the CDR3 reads TGCGCCAGCAGCTTCGGCAGGGGGCAGCAGGAGACCCAGTACTTC. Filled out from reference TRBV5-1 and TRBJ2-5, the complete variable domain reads KAGVTQTPRYLIKTRGQQVTLSCSPISGHRSVSWYQQTPGQGLQFLFEYFSETQRNKGNFPGRFSGRQFSNSRSEMNVSTLELGDSALYLCASSFGRGQQETQYFGPGTRLLVL.

CDR3 region: CSVGLRAAALDTEAFF. The CDR3 DNA is TGCAGCGTGGGCCTTCGTGCGGCCGCGCTTGACACTGAAGCTTTCTTT. The chain couples TRBV29-1 to TRBJ1-1, with D hard to call. Germline CDR1 SQVTM, CDR2 ANQGSEA. V lost 6 bases and J lost 3, with 23 bases in between. The CDR3 is made up of 16 amino acids.

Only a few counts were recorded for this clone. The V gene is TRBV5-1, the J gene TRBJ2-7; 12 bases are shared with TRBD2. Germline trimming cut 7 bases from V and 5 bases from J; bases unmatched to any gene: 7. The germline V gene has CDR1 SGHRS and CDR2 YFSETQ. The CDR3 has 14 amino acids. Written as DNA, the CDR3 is TGCGCCAGCGGGGGACTAGCGGGTTTGGACGAGCAGTACTTC. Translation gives CASGGLAGLDEQYF.

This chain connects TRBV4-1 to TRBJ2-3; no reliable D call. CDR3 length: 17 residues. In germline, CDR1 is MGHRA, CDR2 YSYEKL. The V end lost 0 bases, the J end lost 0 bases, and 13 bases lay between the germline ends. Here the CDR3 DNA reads TGCGCCAGCAGCCAAGACCCAAGCGTGCCTAGCACAGATACGCAGTATTTT. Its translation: CASSQDPSVPSTDTQYF.

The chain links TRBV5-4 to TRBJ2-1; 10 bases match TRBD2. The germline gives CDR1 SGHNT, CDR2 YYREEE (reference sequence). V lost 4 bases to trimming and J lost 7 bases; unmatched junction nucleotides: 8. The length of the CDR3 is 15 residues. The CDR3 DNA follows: TGTGCCAGCAGCGCGACTAGCGGGCCCAGAAATGAGCAGTTCTTC. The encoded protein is CASSATSGPRNEQFF.

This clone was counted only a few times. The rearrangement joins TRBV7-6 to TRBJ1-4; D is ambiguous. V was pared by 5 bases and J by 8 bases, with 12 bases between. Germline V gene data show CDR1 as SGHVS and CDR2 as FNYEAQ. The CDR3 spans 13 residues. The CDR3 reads CASSTYKKEKLFF. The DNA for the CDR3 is TGTGCCAGCAGCACATACAAGAAGGAAAAACTGTTTTTT.

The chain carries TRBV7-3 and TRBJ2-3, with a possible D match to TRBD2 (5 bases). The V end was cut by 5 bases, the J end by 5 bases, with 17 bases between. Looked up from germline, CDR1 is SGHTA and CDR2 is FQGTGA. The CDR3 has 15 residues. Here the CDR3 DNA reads TGTGCCAGCAGCGAGGGCCCGGGTCCGGTAGATACGCAGTATTTT. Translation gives CASSEGPGPVDTQYF.

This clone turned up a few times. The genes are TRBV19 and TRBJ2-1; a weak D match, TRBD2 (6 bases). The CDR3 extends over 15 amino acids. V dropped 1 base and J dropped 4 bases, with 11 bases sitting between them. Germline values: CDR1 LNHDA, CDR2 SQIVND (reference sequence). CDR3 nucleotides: TGTGCCAGTAGTATAGGAGGACTACTGTACAATGAGCAGTTCTTC. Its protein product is CASSIGGLLYNEQFF.

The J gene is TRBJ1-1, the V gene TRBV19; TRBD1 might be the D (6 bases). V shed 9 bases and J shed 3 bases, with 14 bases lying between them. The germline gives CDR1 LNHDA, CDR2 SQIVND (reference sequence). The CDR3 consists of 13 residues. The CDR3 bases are TGTGCCAGCACCCGACAGGAGTACACTGAAGCTTTCTTT. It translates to CASTRQEYTEAFF.

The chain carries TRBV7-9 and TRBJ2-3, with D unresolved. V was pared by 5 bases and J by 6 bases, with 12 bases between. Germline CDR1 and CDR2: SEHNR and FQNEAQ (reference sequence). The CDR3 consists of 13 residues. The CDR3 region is CASSRYDVDTQYF. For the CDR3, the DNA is TGTGCCAGCAGCCGATACGACGTGGATACGCAGTATTTT.